This T cell receptor (beta chain) was profiled in a study of cytomegalovirus exposure and HLA in healthy donors. Study background: Among some 400 genotyped donors, more than 65% fell in the Caucasian-associated ancestry cluster. Study-wide findings and caveats: Presence/absence analyses supposed approximately even sequencing depth among donors.

PCR employed 60 Vbeta and 13 Jbeta primers. TCRdb's table, derived via immunoSEQ multiplex PCR, lists solely in-frame clones and lacks some. This sample carries more than 150,000 clones, 79% of them seen once, and the ten largest clones take over 1.5%. Among the donors, all were healthy bone marrow donors. This clone was observed a handful of times. The antigen is unknown. The CDR3 spans 10 residues. The germline V gene has CDR1 GTSNPN and CDR2 SVGIG (reference sequence). Trimming pared 5 bases from V and 5 bases from J, leaving 6 bases between. The TCR was taken from a girl under 18 in good health and CMV-seropositive. The sequenced material came from PBMCs. The V and J genes are TRBV30 and TRBJ1-1; D ambiguous. Here the CDR3 reads CAWSRTEAFF. The CDR3 DNA sequence: TGTGCCTGGTCTAGGACTGAAGCTTTCTTT.